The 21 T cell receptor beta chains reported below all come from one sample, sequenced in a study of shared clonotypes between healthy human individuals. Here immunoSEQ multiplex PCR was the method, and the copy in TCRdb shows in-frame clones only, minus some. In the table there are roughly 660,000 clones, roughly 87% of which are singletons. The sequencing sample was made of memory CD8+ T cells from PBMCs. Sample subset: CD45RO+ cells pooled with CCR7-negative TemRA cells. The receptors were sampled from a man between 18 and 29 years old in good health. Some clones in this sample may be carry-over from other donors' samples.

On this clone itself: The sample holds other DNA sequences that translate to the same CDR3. CDR3 nucleotide sequence: TGCGCCAGCAGCCAAGGGTTGGCCGGGGAGGCCAAAAACATTCAGTACTTC. This sequence encodes CASSQGLAGEAKNIQYF. This chain joins TRBV4-3 and TRBJ2-4, with TRBD2 as a possible D gene (5 bases). CDR3 length: 17 amino acids. Germline lookup yields CDR1 LGHNA and CDR2 YSLEER. V gave up 1 base and J gave up 1 base, with 14 bases separating them.

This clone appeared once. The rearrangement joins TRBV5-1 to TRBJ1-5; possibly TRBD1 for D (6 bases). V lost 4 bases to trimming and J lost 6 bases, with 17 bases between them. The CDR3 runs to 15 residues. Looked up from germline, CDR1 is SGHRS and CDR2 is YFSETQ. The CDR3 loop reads CASSTGPGAGQPQHF. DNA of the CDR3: TGCGCCAGCAGCACGGGACCAGGGGCAGGTCAGCCCCAGCATTTT.

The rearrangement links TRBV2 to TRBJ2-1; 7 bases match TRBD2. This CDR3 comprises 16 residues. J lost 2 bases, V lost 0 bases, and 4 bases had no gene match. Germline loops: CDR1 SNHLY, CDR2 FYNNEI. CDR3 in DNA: TGTGCCAGCAGTGAAGCCGACGGGAGGACCTACAATGAGCAGTTCTTC. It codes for CASSEADGRTYNEQFF.

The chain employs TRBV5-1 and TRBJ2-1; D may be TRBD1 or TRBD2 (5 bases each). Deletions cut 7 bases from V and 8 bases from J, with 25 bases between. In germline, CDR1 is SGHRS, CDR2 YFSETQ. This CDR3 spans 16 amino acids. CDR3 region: CASHNEVVAQGDEQFF. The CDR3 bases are TGCGCCAGCCACAACGAGGTCGTGGCCCAGGGAGATGAGCAGTTCTTC.

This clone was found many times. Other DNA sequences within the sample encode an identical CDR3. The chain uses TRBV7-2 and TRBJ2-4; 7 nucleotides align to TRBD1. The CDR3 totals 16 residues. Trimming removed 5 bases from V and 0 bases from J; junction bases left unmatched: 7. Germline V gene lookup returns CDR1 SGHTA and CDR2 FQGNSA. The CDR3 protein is CASSPSGGVAKNIQYF. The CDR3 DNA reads TGTGCCAGCAGCCCTTCAGGGGGAGTAGCCAAAAACATTCAGTACTTC.

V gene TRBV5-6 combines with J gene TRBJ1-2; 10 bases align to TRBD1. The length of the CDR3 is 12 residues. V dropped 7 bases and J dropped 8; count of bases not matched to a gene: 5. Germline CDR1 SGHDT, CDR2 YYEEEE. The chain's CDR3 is CASRDRGSGYTF. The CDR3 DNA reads TGTGCCAGCCGGGACAGGGGTTCCGGCTACACCTTC.

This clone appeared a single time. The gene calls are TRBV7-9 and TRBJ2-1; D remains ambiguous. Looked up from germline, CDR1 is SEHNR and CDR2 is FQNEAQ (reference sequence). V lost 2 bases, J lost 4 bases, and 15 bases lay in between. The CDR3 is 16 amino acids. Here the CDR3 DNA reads TGTGCCAGCAGCTTATTGTGGCAAGGACCGTACAATGAGCAGTTCTTC. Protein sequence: CASSLLWQGPYNEQFF.

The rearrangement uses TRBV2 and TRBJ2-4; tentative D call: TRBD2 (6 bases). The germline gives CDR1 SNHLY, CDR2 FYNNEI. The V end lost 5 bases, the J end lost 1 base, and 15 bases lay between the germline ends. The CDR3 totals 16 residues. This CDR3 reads CASSPRSGVAKNIQYF. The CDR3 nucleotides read TGTGCCAGCAGTCCCCGGTCGGGGGTGGCCAAAAACATTCAGTACTTC.

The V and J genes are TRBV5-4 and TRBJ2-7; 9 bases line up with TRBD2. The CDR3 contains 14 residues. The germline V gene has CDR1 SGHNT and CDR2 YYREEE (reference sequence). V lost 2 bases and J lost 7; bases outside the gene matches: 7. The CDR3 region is CASSFWREGREQYF. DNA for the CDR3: TGTGCCAGCAGCTTTTGGCGGGAGGGCCGTGAGCAGTACTTC.

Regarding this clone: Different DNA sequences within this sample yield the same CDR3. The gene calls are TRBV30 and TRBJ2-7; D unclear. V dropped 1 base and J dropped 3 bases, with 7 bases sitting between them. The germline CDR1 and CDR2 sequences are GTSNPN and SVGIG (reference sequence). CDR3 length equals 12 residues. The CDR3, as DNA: TGTGCCTGGAGTGCTATCCTCTACGAGCAGTACTTC. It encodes CAWSAILYEQYF.

The CDR3 DNA is TGCGCCAGCAGCCAATATTCCAAGGGGGATACCATTCAGTACTTC. Amino acid sequence: CASSQYSKGDTIQYF. The rearrangement links TRBV4-3 to TRBJ2-4, with D maybe TRBD1 (6 bases). Between the trimmed V and J ends, which lost 2 bases and 9 bases, there was a span of 17 bases. Per germline, CDR1 LGHNA and CDR2 YSLEER. The CDR3 loop spans 15 amino acids.

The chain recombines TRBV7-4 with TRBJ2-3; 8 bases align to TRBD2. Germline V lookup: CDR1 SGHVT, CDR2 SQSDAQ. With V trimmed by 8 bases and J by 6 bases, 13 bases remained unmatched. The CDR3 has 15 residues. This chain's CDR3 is CASRYTAGGMDTQYF. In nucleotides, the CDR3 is TGTGCCAGCCGATATACGGCGGGAGGAATGGATACGCAGTATTTT. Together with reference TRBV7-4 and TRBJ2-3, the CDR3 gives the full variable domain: GAGVSQSPRYKVAKRGRDVALRCDSISGHVTLYWYRQTLGQGSEVLTYSQSDAQRDKSGRPSGRFSAERPERSVSTLKIQRTEQGDSAVYLCASRYTAGGMDTQYFGPGTRLTVL.

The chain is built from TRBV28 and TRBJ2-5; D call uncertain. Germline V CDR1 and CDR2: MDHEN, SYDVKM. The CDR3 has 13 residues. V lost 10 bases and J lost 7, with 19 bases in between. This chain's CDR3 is CATRTSPVRTQYF. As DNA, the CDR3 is TGTGCCACCCGTACGTCCCCCGTACGGACCCAGTACTTC.

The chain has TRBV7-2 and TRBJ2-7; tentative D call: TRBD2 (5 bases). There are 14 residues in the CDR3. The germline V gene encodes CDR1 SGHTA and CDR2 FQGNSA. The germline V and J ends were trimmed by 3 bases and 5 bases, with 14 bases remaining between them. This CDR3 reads CASSLVGVIHEQYF. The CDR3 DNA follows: TGTGCCAGCAGCTTGGTGGGAGTTATCCACGAGCAGTACTTC.

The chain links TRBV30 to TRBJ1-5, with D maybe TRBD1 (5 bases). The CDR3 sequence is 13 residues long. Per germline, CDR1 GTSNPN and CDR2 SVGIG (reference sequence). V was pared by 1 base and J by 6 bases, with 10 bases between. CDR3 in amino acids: CAWSEGVGQPQHF. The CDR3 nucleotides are TGTGCCTGGAGTGAAGGGGTGGGTCAGCCCCAGCATTTT.

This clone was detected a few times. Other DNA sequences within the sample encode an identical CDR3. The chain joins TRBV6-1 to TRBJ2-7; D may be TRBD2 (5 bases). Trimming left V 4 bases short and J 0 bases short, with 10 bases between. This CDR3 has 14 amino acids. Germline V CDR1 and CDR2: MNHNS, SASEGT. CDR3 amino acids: CASSGLGSSYEQYF. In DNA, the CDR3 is TGTGCCAGCAGTGGCCTTGGGAGCTCCTACGAGCAGTACTTC.

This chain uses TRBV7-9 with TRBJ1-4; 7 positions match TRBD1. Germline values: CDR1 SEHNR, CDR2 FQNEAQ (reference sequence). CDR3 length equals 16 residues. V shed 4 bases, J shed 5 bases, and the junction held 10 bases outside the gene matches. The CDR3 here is CASSSLRQGENEKLFF. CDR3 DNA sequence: TGTGCCAGCAGCTCCCTCCGACAGGGAGAAAATGAAAAACTGTTTTTT.

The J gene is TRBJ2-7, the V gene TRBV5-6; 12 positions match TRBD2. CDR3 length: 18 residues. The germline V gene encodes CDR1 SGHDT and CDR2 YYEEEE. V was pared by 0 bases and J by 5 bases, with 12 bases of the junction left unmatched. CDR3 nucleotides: TGTGCCAGCAGCTTGGTTACTAGCGGGAGGCAAGAGGCCAACGAGCAGTACTTC. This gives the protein CASSLVTSGRQEANEQYF.

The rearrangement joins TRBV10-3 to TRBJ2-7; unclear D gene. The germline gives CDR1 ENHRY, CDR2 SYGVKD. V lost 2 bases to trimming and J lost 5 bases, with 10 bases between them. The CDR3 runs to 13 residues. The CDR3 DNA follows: TGTGCCATCAGTGAGCGACCGGCGGACGAGCAGTACTTC. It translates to CAISERPADEQYF.

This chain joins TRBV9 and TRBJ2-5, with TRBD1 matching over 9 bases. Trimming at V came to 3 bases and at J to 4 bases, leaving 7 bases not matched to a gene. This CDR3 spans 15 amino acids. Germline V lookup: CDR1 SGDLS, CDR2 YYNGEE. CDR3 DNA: TGTGCCAGCAGCGGTGGACAGGGGCGGGGAGAGACCCAGTACTTC. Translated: CASSGGQGRGETQYF.

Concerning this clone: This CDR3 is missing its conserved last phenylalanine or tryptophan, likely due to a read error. The CDR3 region is CASSPRAPGGYGYTL. CDR3 nucleotides: TGTGCCAGCAGCCCAAGGGCTCCGGGAGGATATGGCTACACCCTC. This chain connects TRBV13 to TRBJ1-2; D is undetermined. The germline V gene encodes CDR1 PRHDT and CDR2 FYEKMQ (reference sequence). This CDR3 is 15 amino acids long. Trimming took 5 bases from V and 5 from J, leaving 18 bases between them.